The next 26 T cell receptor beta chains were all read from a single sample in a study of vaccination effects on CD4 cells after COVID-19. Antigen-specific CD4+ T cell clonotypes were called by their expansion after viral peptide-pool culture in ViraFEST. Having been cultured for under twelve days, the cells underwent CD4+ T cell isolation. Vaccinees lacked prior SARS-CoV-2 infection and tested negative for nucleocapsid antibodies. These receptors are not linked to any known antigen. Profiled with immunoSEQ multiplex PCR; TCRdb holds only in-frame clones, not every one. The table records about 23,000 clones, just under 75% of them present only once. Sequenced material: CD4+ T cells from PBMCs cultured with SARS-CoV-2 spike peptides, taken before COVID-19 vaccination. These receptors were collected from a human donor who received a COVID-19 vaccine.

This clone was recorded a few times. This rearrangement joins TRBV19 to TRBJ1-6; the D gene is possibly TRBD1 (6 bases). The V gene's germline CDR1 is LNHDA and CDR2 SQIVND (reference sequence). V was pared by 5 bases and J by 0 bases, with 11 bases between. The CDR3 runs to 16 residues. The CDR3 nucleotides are TGTGCCAGTAGTGCCTCGGACAGCTCCTATAATTCACCCCTCCACTTT. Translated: CASSASDSSYNSPLHF. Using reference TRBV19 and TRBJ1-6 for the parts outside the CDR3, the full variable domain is DGGITQSPKYLFRKEGQNVTLSCEQNLNHDAMYWYRQDPGQGLRLIYYSQIVNDFQKGDIAEGYSVSREKKESFPLTVTSAQKNPTAFYLCASSASDSSYNSPLHFGNGTRLTVT.

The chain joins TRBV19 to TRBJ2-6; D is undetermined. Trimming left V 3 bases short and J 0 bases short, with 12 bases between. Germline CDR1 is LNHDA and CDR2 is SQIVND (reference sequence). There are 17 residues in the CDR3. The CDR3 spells CASSIAVRHSGANVLTF. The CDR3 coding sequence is TGTGCCAGTAGTATTGCGGTCCGGCACTCTGGGGCCAACGTCCTGACTTTC.

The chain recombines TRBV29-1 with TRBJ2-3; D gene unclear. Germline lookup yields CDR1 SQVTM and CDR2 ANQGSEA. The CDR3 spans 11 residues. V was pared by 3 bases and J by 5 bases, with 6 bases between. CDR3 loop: CSVEIVDTQYF. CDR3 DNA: TGCAGCGTTGAGATCGTAGATACGCAGTATTTT.

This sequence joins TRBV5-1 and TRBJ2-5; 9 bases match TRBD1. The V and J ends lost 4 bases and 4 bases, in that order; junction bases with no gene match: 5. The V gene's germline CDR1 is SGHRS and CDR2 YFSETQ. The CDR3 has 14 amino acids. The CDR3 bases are TGCGCCAGCAGCGCCGGACAGGGGCTAGAGACCCAGTACTTC. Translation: CASSAGQGLETQYF.

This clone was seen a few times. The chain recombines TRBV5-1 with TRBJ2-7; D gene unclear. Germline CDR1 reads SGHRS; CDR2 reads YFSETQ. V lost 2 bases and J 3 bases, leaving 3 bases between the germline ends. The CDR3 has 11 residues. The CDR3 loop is CASSFLYEQYF. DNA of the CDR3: TGCGCCAGCAGCTTCCTCTACGAGCAGTACTTC. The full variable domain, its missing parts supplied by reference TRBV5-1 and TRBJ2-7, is KAGVTQTPRYLIKTRGQQVTLSCSPISGHRSVSWYQQTPGQGLQFLFEYFSETQRNKGNFPGRFSGRQFSNSRSEMNVSTLELGDSALYLCASSFLYEQYFGPGTRLTVT.

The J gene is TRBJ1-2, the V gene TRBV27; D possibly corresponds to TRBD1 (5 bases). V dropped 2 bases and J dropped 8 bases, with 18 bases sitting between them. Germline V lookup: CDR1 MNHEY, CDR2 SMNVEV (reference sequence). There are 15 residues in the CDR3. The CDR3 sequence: CASSLTGGSAGGYTF. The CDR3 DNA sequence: TGTGCCAGCAGTTTAACGGGGGGATCGGCGGGGGGCTACACCTTC.

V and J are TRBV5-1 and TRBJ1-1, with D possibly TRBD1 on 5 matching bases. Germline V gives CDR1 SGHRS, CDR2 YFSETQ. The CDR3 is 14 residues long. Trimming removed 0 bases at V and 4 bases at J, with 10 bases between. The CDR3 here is CASSLAWGPTEAFF. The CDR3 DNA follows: TGCGCCAGCAGCTTGGCGTGGGGACCCACTGAAGCTTTCTTT.

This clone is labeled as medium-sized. As DNA, the CDR3 is TGTGCCAGCAGTTTATCGACAGGGGGTAATCAGCCCCAGCATTTT. This translates into CASSLSTGGNQPQHF. The chain employs TRBV27 and TRBJ1-5, with TRBD1 matching 9 bases. With V trimmed by 0 bases and J by 4 bases, 1 base remained unmatched. The CDR3 spans 15 residues. Per the germline V gene, CDR1 is MNHEY and CDR2 is SMNVEV (reference sequence).

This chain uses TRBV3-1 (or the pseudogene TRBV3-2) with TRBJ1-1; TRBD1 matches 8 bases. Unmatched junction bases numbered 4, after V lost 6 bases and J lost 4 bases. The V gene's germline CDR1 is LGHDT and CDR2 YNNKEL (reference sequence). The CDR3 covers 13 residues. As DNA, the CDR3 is TGTGCCAGCAGTTTTGACAGGGGCACTGAAGCTTTCTTT. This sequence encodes CASSFDRGTEAFF.

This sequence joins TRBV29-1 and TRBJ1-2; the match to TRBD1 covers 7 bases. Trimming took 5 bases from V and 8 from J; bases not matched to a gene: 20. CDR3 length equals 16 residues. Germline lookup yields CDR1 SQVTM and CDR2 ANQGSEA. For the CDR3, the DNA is TGCAGCGTTTTCTCAGGGGGTTTTGGCTCCTCGTTAGGCTACACCTTC. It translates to CSVFSGGFGSSLGYTF.

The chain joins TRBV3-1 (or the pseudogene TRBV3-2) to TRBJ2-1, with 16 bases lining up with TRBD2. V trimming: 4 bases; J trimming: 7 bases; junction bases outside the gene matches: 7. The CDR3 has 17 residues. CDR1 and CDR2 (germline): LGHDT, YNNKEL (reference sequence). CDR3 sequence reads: CASSRGTSGRARNEQFF. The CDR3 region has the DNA TGTGCCAGCAGCCGAGGGACTAGCGGGAGGGCCAGGAATGAGCAGTTCTTC.

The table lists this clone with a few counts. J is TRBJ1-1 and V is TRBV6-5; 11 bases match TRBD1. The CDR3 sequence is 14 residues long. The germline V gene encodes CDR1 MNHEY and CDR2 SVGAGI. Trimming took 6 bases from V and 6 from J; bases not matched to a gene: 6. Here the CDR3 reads CASSGQGAIAEAFF. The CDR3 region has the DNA TGTGCCAGCAGCGGACAGGGGGCTATCGCTGAAGCTTTCTTT.

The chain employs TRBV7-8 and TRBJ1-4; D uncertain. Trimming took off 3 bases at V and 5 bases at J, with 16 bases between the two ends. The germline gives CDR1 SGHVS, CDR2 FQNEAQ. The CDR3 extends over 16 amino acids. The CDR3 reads CASSFSLRNTNEKLFF. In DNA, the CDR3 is TGTGCCAGCAGCTTCTCCTTACGGAACACCAATGAAAAACTGTTTTTT.

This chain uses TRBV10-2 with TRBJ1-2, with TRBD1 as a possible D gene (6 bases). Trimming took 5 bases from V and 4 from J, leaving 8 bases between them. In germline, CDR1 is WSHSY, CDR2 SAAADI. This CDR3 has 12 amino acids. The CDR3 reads CASSLDSYGYTF. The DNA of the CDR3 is TGCGCCAGCAGTCTGGACAGCTATGGCTACACCTTC.

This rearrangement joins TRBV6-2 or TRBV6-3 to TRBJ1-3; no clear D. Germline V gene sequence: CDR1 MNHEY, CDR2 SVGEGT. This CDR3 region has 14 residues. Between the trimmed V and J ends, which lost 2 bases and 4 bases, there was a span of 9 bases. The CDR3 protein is CASSYRSAGNTIYF. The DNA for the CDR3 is TGTGCCAGCAGTTACCGCAGCGCAGGAAACACCATATATTTT.

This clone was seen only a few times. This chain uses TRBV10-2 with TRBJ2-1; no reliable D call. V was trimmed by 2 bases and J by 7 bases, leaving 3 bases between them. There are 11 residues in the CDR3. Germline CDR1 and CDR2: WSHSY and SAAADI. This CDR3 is CASSEKNEQFF. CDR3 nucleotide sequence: TGCGCCAGCAGTGAGAAGAATGAGCAGTTCTTC.

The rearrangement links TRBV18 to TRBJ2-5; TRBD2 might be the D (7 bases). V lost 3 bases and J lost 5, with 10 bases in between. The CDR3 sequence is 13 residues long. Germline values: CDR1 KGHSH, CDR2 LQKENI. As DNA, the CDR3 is TGTGCCAGCTCACCGGGGGGGCCGGAGACCCAGTACTTC. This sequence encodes CASSPGGPETQYF.

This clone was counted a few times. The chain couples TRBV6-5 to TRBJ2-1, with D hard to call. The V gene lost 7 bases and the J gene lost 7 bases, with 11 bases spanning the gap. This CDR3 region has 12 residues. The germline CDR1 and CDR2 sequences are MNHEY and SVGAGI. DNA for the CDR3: TGTGCCAGCATGGCGTCTTGGAATGAGCAGTTCTTC. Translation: CASMASWNEQFF.

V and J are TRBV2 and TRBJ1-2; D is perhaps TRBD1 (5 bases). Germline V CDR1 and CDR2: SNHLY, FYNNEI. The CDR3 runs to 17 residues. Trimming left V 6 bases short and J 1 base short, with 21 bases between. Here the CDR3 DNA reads TGTGCCAGCAGGGGCAGGACACCAAGTTTTTATAACTATGGCTACACCTTC. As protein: CASRGRTPSFYNYGYTF.

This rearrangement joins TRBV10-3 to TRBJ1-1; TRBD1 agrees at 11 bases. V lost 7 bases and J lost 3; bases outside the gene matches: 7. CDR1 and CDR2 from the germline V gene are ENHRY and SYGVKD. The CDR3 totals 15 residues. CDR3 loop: CAITDRGQGDTEAFF. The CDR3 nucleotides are TGTGCCATCACGGACAGGGGGCAAGGGGACACTGAAGCTTTCTTT.

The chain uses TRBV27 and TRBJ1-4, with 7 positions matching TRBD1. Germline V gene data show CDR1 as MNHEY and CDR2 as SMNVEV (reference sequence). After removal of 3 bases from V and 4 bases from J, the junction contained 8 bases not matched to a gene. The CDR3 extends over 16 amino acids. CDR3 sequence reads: CASSFLFGTDNEKLFF. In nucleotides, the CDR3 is TGTGCCAGCAGTTTCCTCTTCGGGACAGATAATGAAAAACTGTTTTTT.

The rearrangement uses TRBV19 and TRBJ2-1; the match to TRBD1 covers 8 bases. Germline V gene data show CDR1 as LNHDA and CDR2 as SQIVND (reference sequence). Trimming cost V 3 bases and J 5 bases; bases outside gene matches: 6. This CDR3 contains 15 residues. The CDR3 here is CASSMARTGNNEQFF. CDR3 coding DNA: TGTGCCAGTAGTATGGCGAGGACAGGGAACAATGAGCAGTTCTTC. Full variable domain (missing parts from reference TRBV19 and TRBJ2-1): DGGITQSPKYLFRKEGQNVTLSCEQNLNHDAMYWYRQDPGQGLRLIYYSQIVNDFQKGDIAEGYSVSREKKESFPLTVTSAQKNPTAFYLCASSMARTGNNEQFFGPGTRLTVL.

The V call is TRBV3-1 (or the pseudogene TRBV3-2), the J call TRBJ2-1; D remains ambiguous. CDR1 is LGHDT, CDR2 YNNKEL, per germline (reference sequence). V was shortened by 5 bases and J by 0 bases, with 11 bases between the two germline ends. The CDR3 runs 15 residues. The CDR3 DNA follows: TGTGCCAGCAGCTACACAGCTTTCTCCTACAATGAGCAGTTCTTC. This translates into CASSYTAFSYNEQFF.

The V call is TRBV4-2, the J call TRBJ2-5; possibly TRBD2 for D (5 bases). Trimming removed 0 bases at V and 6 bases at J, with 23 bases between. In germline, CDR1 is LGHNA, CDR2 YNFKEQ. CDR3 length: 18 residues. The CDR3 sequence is CASSQDLLRVKSMQTQYF. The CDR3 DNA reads TGTGCCAGCAGCCAAGATCTCTTGAGGGTAAAGTCTATGCAGACCCAGTACTTC.

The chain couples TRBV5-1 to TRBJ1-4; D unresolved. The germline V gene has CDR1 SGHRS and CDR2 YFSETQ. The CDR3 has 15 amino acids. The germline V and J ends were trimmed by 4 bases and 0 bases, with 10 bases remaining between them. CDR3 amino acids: CASSLTPATNEKLFF. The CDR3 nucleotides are TGCGCCAGCAGCCTGACACCCGCAACTAATGAAAAACTGTTTTTT.

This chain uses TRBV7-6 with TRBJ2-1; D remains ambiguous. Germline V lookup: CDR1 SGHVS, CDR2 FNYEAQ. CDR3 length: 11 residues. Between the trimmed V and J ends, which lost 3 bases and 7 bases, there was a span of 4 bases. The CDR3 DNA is TGTGCCAGCAGCTTGCGGAATGAGCAGTTCTTC. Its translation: CASSLRNEQFF.